The present T cell receptor (beta chain) was sequenced within a study of cytomegalovirus exposure and HLA in healthy donors (dated by TCRdb to 2016 to 2017). About the study as a whole: An earlier analysis of a few hundred of the donors reported about 300 Gb of sequence data and 95 million to 120 million unique TCR beta sequences obtained from around 190 million T cells. A separate validation cohort of roughly 130 different subjects was used in addition to the 666-subject first cohort. On average, 235,054 unique TCR beta nucleotide sequences were sequenced per donor among 398 genotyped donors of the cohort, with 15% to 20% of those sequences being non-productive. Donor age, sex, ethnicity and CMV serostatus were compiled alongside the repertoire data. To predict cytomegalovirus infection status, the study brought together high-throughput TCR immunosequencing, statistical association of individual TCRs with disease status, and machine learning. An early release that covered roughly 600 HLA-typed donors contained 250 to 350 gigabases of sequencing data and tens of millions of unique TCR sequences. In an earlier analysis of a few hundred of the donors, high-throughput TCR beta sequencing was used to judge whether each TCR beta V gene segment behaved as functional or pseudogenic. Genome-wide SNP genotypes for about 55% of the roughly 670 donors were used in a later genetic analysis, which treated that subset as a discovery cohort. Among the roughly 380 genotyped donors, 75% to 90% belonged to the genetic ancestry cluster associated with self-reported Caucasian donors. In a later analysis, previously published TCR beta repertoires from more than 500 donors were re-analyzed and high-resolution HLA genotyping was added so that TCR occurrence patterns could be studied. HLA typing covered class I and class II loci at four-digit resolution. Rather than drawing on any new phenotypic data, the later analysis identified candidate immune exposures from TCR beta sequences and the way those sequences occurred across donors. The number of donors typed differed by locus, with about 629-630 for A, B, C, DRB1 and DQB1, around 520 for DQA1, approximately 580 for DPA1, and roughly 450 for DPB1. The study aimed to test whether cataloging public T cell receptors could reveal signatures of past pathogen exposure. Roughly 5 DR-DQ haplotypes were handled as single units for association and clustering because linkage in the cohort was strong. All discovery cohort repertoires had been generated using a single sequencing platform. The study used immunosequencing to profile the T cell repertoires of 666 subjects and linked those repertoires to cytomegalovirus serostatus. Beyond this particular receptor, the publication reports: Across donors, most TCR sequences were observed very rarely, whereas some public TCRs were present in many individuals. Presence/absence analyses assumed roughly uniform sequencing depth across donors, an assumption that may not hold. According to a later genetic analysis, donors in an Asian-associated ancestry cluster had fewer N-insertions in productive TCRs than the approximately 710-donor mean. This cohort had only TCR beta chains sequenced, and the lack of alpha or paired-chain data limited which features could be detected. Because HLA typing was unavailable for some donors at each locus, only the typed subset was used in association tests. Broadly in line with IMGT annotations, most TCR beta V segments showed up in productive rearrangements about 90% or about 30% of the time in an earlier analysis of some 590 of the donors. In a later analysis, HLA-associated TCR beta chains showed more clonal expansion and lower generation probabilities than non-associated chains that were equally common. Most CMV-associated TCR beta chains appeared to be HLA-restricted in a later analysis, and the HLA associations seemed to be driven largely by CMV exposure. The authors suggested that the approach could potentially be extended to other disease states and immunological phenotypes. A later analysis associated about 16,000 TCR beta sequences with specific HLA alleles at a false discovery rate of 0.05. Because the 87-base-pair reads could not distinguish some IMGT-functional V segments, including TRBV6-2 and TRBV6-3, those segments were excluded. The classifier was reported to diagnose cytomegalovirus status with high specificity and sensitivity in both the original and validation cohorts. Three of the identified cytomegalovirus-associated TCR beta chains were confirmed in vitro to be specific for cytomegalovirus antigens. A later analysis reported that several top co-occurrence clusters appeared linked to parvovirus B19, influenza, CMV and Epstein-Barr virus. When HLA alleles, especially DR and DQ, strongly co-occurred, attributing TCR associations to individual alleles was difficult. Correlated functional status among segregating V segments might be attributable to linkage disequilibrium, but an unknown experimental factor could not be ruled out. According to a later analysis, TCR association rates differed among HLA loci, with DRB1 alleles showing the most associated TCRs and HLA-C alleles showing the fewest. Some 16 rarely observed V segments, including chromosome 9 orphons, were excluded from the earlier analysis of approximately 600 of the donors because counts were too low. A cluster of highly shared sequence variants was judged likely to represent a technical artifact of the sequencing pipeline. For the cohort, immune exposure information was limited to CMV serostatus. A total of 150 or so TCR beta chains were listed by the study as associated with cytomegalovirus. A further reported finding was that TCR beta sequences accurately predicted the HLA-A and HLA-B alleles for most subjects in the first cohort. A later genetic analysis associated a missense DCLRE1C variant with V-gene and J-gene trimming of TCR beta chains, and an independent cohort replicated the association.

Note on this clone: The antigen it recognizes is unknown. Base-call qualities are not available, and no considerably larger clone is one nucleotide away.

The CDR1 and CDR2 encoded by the germline V gene are LGHNA and YNFKEQ. The CDR3 spans 16 residues, from the cysteine through the phenylalanine. Kept here is only the CDR3 DNA, which spans 48 bases and is read in frame from base 1. V is pruned by 2 bases and J by 1 base, leaving 3 bases of the junction without a gene match. Library preparation employed the immunoSEQ multiplex PCR assay. For the multiplex PCR, a mixture combining 60 forward primers for TCR Vbeta segments and 13 reverse primers for TCR Jbeta segments was used. A multiplex PCR assay on genomic DNA amplified the CDR3 region of rearranged TCR beta genes. The amplified TCR beta libraries were sequenced on the Illumina HiSeq System as 87-base-pair reads. The study's processing was this. A later analysis counted 75 million to 100 million unique TCR beta chains across the 650 to 800 repertoires, and approximately 11 million of these chains were shared by at least two donors. To remove PCR and sequencing errors, raw reads were error-corrected and collapsed into unique sequences using a nearest-neighbor algorithm that merged closely related sequences. V, D and J gene segments were assigned by aligning CDR3 sequences to IMGT reference sequences. For a sequence to be retained, a match of at least six nucleotides was required to both a V gene segment and a J gene segment. Rearrangements were called productive when the CDR3 lacked stop codons and stayed in frame with V and J; all others were non-productive. CDR3 was defined by IMGT convention, running from the second conserved V-encoded cysteine to the conserved J-encoded phenylalanine. The earlier analysis of 550 to 650 of the donors excluded any sequence lacking an unambiguous match to a single V gene segment. An earlier analysis of fewer than 650 of the donors classified V segments as functional when productive rearrangements were above 56.7% and as segregating when the standard deviation between donors was above 5%. A statistical classification framework was built to diagnose cytomegalovirus status from the catalog of TCR beta chain sequences. V and J gene assignment, in a later analysis, came from comparing TCR nucleotide sequences with IMGT/GENE-DB human TR gene sequences. Using the TCRdist pipeline, a later analysis assigned CDR3 sequences along with most-parsimonious VDJ recombination scenarios. In a later analysis, every TCR beta chain was defined by the combination of its CDR3 amino acid sequence and its V-gene family, and reads without a unique V-gene family were dropped. A later analysis removed roughly 590 highly shared, low-generation-probability nucleotide sequences to deal with suspected cross-contamination and a sequencing artifact. For each public chain, a later analysis derived a clonal expansion index from normalized ranks of inferred template counts within each repertoire. In a later analysis, generation probabilities were computed using a VDJ recombination model fitted to out-of-frame rearrangements, and the results were checked against IGoR. Hypergeometric tests were used in a later analysis to score TCR-TCR, TCR-HLA and TCR-CMV co-occurrence, with a repertoire-size bias correction applied to the TCR pairs. False discovery rates were estimated in a later analysis by permuting HLA or CMV assignments 20 times. In a later analysis, co-occurring TCRs were grouped using DBSCAN, and TCRdist sequence similarity was added for clustering within HLA-allele-positive subsets. Repertoires with fewer than 30,000 or more than 120,000 public chains were left out of co-occurrence clustering, as were about 5 repertoires with anomalous nucleotide sharing. The table comes from immuneACCESS by way of TCRdb, which keeps in-frame sequences with V and J called. Part of the clones is missing from these tables; in studies checked, under half for an unresolved V gene and the rest for unknown reasons. V and J calls and clone size are given by that table; D and trimming were obtained from the DNA. The sample includes 170,000 or so clones, with 65% to 85% observed a single time. About 3.4% of the sample comes from the top ten.

The cohort consisted of 666 healthy bone marrow donors. All cohort members were sampled while nominally healthy, although unrecorded immune exposures were likely present. The donor tested CMV seropositive, placing the donor among the approximately 290 seropositive members of the cohort. A peripheral blood sample was collected from each donor, and TCR beta sequencing was performed on peripheral blood mononuclear cells. Genomic DNA extraction from the blood cell samples was performed with the Qiagen DNeasy Blood Extraction Kit. The source of this sequence is a woman between 50 and 59 years old in good health and CMV-seropositive. This sequence uses TRBV4-2 and TRBJ2-3; TRBD2 fits 10 bases in the junction. Sequenced input: PBMCs. At the DNA level, the sequence is TGTGCCAGCAGCCAACTAGCGGGAGCGGGCACAGATACGCAGTATTTT. Its amino acids are CASSQLAGAGTDTQYF.